This T cell receptor beta chain was profiled in a study of shared clonotypes between healthy human individuals. Study-level points and caveats: Several donors had around 5% of their naive CD4 clonotypes in common. Estimated clonotype richness was generally higher in naive than memory subsets.

This table comes from immunoSEQ multiplex PCR, and its TCRdb copy is limited to in-frame clones, with some not included. Among approximately 2.1 million clones listed, more than 85% were seen once. Trimming removed 4 bases from V and 1 base from J; junction bases left unmatched: 5. The CDR3 is 15 residues long. The germline V gene encodes CDR1 MDHEN and CDR2 SYDVKM. A remark on this clone: Its cognate antigen is unknown. Within the sample, other DNA sequences also encode this same CDR3.

Adult donors, all healthy and HIV-negative, had no recent acute infections or vaccinations. This chain uses TRBV28 with TRBJ2-7; 9 nucleotides align to TRBD1. The specimen was naive CD4+ T cells from PBMCs. Subset described: CD45RA+ positively selected. The receptor was isolated from a man younger than 35 in good health. Some clones in this sample may be carry-over from other donors' samples. This CDR3 reads CASSSPGQGSYEQYF. The DNA of the CDR3 is TGTGCCAGCAGTTCCCCGGGACAGGGTTCCTACGAGCAGTACTTC.